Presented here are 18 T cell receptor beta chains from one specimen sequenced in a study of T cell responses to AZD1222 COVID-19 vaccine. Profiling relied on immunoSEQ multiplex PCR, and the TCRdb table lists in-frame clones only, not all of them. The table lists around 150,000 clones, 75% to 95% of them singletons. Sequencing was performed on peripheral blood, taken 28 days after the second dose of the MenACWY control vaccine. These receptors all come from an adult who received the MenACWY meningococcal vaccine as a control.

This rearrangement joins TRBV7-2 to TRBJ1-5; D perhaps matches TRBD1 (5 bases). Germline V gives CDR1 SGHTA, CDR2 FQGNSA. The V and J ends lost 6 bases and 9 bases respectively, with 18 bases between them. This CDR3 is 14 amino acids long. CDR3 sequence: CASRVQDAIGPQHF. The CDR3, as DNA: TGTGCCAGCAGGGTACAGGATGCAATCGGGCCCCAGCATTTT.

The CDR3 coding sequence is TGTGCCAGCAGCGACAGGGGGCTAGCCAAAAACATTCAGTACTTC. Its translation: CASSDRGLAKNIQYF. V and J are TRBV7-9 and TRBJ2-4; TRBD1 matches 10 bases. The ends lost 5 bases at V and 0 bases at J; junction bases unmatched: 1. The CDR3 consists of 15 residues. CDR1 is SEHNR and CDR2 is FQNEAQ in the germline V gene (reference sequence).

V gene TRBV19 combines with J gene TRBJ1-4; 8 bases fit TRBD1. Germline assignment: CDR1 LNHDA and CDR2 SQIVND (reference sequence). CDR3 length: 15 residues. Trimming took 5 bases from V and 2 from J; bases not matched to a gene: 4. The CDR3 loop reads CASSVRQGTNEKLFF. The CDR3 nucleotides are TGTGCCAGTAGTGTCAGACAGGGGACTAATGAAAAACTGTTTTTT.

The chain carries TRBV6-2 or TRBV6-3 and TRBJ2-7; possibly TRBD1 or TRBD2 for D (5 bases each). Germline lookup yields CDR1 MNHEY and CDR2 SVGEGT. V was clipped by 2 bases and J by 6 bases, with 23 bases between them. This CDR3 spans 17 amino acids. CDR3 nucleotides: TGTGCCAGCAGTTACGCATTCCACACCGGGGACCGACTCGAGCAGTACTTC. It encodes CASSYAFHTGDRLEQYF.

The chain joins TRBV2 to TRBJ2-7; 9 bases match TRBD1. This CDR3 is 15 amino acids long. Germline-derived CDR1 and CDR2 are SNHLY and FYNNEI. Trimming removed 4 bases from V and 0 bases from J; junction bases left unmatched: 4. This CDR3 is CASSVLTGGSYEQYF. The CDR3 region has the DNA TGTGCCAGCAGTGTCCTGACAGGGGGCTCCTACGAGCAGTACTTC.

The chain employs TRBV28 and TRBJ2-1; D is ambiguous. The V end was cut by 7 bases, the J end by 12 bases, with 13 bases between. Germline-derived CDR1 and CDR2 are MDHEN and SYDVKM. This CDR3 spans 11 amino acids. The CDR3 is CASITGGRQFF. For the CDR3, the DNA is TGTGCCAGCATAACCGGCGGACGGCAGTTCTTC.

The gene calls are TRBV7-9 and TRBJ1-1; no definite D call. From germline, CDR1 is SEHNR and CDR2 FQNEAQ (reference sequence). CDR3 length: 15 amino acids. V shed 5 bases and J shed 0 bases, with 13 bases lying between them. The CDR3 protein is CASSHKGGMNTEAFF. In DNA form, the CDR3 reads TGTGCCAGCAGCCACAAGGGAGGCATGAACACTGAAGCTTTCTTT.

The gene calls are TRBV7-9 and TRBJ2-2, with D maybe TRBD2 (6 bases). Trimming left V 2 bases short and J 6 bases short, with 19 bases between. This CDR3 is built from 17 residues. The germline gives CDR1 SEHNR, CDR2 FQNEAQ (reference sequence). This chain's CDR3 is CASSLRRDPPNAGELFF. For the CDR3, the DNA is TGTGCCAGCAGCTTAAGGCGGGACCCACCTAACGCCGGGGAGCTGTTTTTT.

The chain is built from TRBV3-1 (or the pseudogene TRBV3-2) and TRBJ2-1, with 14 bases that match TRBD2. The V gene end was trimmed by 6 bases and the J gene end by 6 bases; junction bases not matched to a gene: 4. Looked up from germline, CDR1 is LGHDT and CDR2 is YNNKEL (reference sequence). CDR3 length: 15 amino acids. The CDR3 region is CASRPGLAGANEQFF. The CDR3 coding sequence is TGTGCCAGCAGACCGGGACTAGCGGGGGCCAATGAGCAGTTCTTC.

This CDR3 is CASGSGTHSGNTIYF. The CDR3 DNA is TGTGCCAGCGGTTCAGGGACTCACTCTGGAAACACCATATATTTT. The chain uses TRBV6-5 and TRBJ1-3, with D possibly being TRBD1 (5 bases). The length of the CDR3 is 15 residues. The ends were cut back, 8 bases at V and 0 bases at J, with 14 bases in the middle. Germline CDR1 MNHEY, CDR2 SVGAGI.

In DNA form, the CDR3 reads TGTGCCAGCAGCTTACTAGCAGCCTACAATGAGCAGTTCTTC. This gives the protein CASSLLAAYNEQFF. This chain uses TRBV11-1 with TRBJ2-1; TRBD2 is a possible D gene (5 bases). The V and J ends lost 2 bases and 2 bases respectively, with 7 bases between them. Germline CDR1 is SGHAT and CDR2 is FQDESV (reference sequence). This CDR3 has 14 residues.

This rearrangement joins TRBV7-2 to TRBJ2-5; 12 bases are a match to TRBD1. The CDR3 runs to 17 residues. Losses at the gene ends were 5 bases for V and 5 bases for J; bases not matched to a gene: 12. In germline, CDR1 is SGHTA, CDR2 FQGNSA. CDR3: CASSKTRDRGLRETQYF. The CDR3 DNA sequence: TGTGCCAGCAGCAAGACCCGGGACAGGGGGCTGCGGGAGACCCAGTACTTC.

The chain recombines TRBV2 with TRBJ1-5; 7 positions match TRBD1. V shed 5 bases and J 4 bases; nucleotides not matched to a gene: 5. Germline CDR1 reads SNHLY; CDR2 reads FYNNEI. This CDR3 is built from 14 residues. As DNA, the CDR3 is TGTGCCAGCAGTCTACAGGGGTCAAATCAGCCCCAGCATTTT. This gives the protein CASSLQGSNQPQHF. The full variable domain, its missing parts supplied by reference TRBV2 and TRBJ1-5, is EPEVTQTPSHQVTQMGQEVILRCVPISNHLYFYWYRQILGQKVEFLVSFYNNEISEKSEIFDDQFSVERPDGSNFTLKIRSTKLEDSAMYFCASSLQGSNQPQHFGDGTRLSIL.

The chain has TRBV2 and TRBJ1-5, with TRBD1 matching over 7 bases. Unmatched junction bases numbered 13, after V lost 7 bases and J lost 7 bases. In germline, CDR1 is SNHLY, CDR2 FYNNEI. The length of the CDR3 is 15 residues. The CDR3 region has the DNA TGTGCCAGCACACCCGACGCAGGGGGAGGACAGCCCCAGCATTTT. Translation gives CASTPDAGGGQPQHF.

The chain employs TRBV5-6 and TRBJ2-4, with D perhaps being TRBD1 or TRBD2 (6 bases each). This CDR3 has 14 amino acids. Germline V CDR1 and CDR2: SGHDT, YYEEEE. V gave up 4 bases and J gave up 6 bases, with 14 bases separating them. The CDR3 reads CASSPTGARNIQYF. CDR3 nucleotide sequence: TGTGCCAGCAGCCCGACGGGGGCGCGAAACATTCAGTACTTC. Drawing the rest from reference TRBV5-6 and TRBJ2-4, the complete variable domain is DAGVTQSPTHLIKTRGQQVTLRCSPKSGHDTVSWYQQALGQGPQFIFQYYEEEERQRGNFPDRFSGHQFPNYSSELNVNALLLGDSALYLCASSPTGARNIQYFGAGTRLSVL.

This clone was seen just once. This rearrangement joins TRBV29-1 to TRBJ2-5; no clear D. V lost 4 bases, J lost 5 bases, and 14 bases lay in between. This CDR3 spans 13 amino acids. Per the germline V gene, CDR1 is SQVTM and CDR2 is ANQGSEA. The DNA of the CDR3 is TGCAGCGTTGTGGGTGGGATCGGTGAGACCCAGTACTTC. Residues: CSVVGGIGETQYF.

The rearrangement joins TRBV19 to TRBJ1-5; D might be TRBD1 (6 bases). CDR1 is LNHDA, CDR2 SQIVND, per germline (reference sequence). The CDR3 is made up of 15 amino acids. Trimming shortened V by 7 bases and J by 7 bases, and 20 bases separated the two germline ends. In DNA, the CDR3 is TGTGCCAGTAAAAATGGACAGAAACTAGGCCAGCCCCAGCATTTT. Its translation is CASKNGQKLGQPQHF.

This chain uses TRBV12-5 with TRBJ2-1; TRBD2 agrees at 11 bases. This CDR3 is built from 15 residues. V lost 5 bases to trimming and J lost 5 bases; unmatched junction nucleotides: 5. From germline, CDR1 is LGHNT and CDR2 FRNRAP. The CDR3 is CASGALAGANNEQFF. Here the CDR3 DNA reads TGTGCTAGTGGTGCACTAGCGGGAGCAAACAATGAGCAGTTCTTC.